A single sample is the source of the 22 T cell receptor beta chains below, sequenced in a study of CD8 T cells in ankylosing spondylitis. The study, taken as a whole, reports: Seemingly distinctive of ankylosing spondylitis blood was a TCR beta motif formed by eight highly homologous variants.

Their antigen targets remain unknown. TCRdb ran MiXCR on the 5' RACE reads and lists one entry per CDR3 protein. The top ten clones hold 0.45% to 0.6% of a sample with 800,000 to 900,000 distinct CDR3 sequences, approximately 12% of them seen once. The source material was blood, either unsorted or a sorted T cell fraction (not recorded which). The source is a male donor with ankylosing spondylitis.

This clonotype was observed many times. The CDR3 DNA reads TGTGCCAGCAGCCAAGTCGGAGGTTCAGCTTTCTTT. As protein: CASSQVGGSAFF. The rearrangement uses TRBV14 and TRBJ1-1, with D unclear. V dropped 1 base and J dropped 10 bases, with 10 bases sitting between them. The germline V gene encodes CDR1 SGHDN and CDR2 FVKESK. The CDR3 has 12 residues.

The chain has TRBV20-1 and TRBJ2-7; tentatively, D is TRBD1 (7 bases). From germline, CDR1 is DFQATT and CDR2 SNEGSKA (reference sequence). V was shortened by 6 bases and J by 2 bases, with 20 bases between the two germline ends. The CDR3 sequence is 15 residues long. The DNA for the CDR3 is TGCAGTGCCACCCTGAACAGGGGAGGAACCTACGAGCAGTACTTC. This translates into CSATLNRGGTYEQYF.

This clonotype was found a few times. The chain carries TRBV7-2 and TRBJ2-7, with D maybe TRBD1 (5 bases). Germline CDR1 SGHTA, CDR2 FQGNSA. The CDR3 runs 13 residues. Trimming shortened V by 8 bases and J by 6 bases, and 17 bases separated the two germline ends. The CDR3 loop is CASSLQAHGEQYF. The DNA of the CDR3 is TGTGCCAGCTCATTACAGGCACACGGCGAGCAGTACTTC. The entire variable domain, with the rest obtained from reference TRBV7-2 and TRBJ2-7, is as follows: GAGVSQSPSNKVTEKGKDVELRCDPISGHTALYWYRQSLGQGLEFLIYFQGNSAPDKSGLPSDRFSAERTGGSVSTLTIQRTQQEDSAVYLCASSLQAHGEQYFGPGTRLTVT.

The table lists this clonotype with many counts. The chain has TRBV29-1 and TRBJ1-1; 7 bases are shared with TRBD1. The V gene's germline CDR1 is SQVTM and CDR2 ANQGSEA. V lost 7 bases and J lost 7; bases outside the gene matches: 12. The CDR3 consists of 13 residues. This chain's CDR3 is CSGARDSLIEAFF. The CDR3 nucleotides are TGCAGCGGAGCCCGGGACAGCCTGATTGAAGCTTTCTTT.

This clonotype showed up many times. V is TRBV6-1 and J is TRBJ1-4; D may be TRBD1 (6 bases). Germline CDR1 MNHNS, CDR2 SASEGT. Trimming stripped 5 bases from V and 4 bases from J, with 17 bases between. The CDR3 covers 16 residues. The CDR3 is CASSTPLAGDNEKLFF. In DNA, the CDR3 is TGTGCCAGCAGTACCCCCCTGGCAGGGGATAATGAAAAACTGTTTTTT.

This clonotype showed up many times. CDR3 loop: CASSWGPNNEQFF. CDR3 sequence (DNA): TGCGCCAGCAGCTGGGGACCGAACAATGAGCAGTTCTTC. This chain uses TRBV5-1 with TRBJ2-1; D is tentatively TRBD1 or TRBD2 (5 bases each). Between the trimmed V and J ends, which lost 3 bases and 5 bases, there was a span of 9 bases. CDR1 is SGHRS, CDR2 YFSETQ, per germline. CDR3 length equals 13 residues. Drawing the rest from reference TRBV5-1 and TRBJ2-1, the complete variable domain is KAGVTQTPRYLIKTRGQQVTLSCSPISGHRSVSWYQQTPGQGLQFLFEYFSETQRNKGNFPGRFSGRQFSNSRSEMNVSTLELGDSALYLCASSWGPNNEQFFGPGTRLTVL.

The chain is built from TRBV12-5 and TRBJ2-3; D is uncertain. In germline, CDR1 is LGHNT, CDR2 FRNRAP. The CDR3 runs to 13 residues. Trimming stripped 4 bases from V and 5 bases from J, with 10 bases between. CDR3 sequence: CASGSEPGDTQYF. Written as DNA, the CDR3 is TGTGCTAGTGGTTCCGAACCGGGAGATACGCAGTATTTT.

A few counts support this clonotype. The chain links TRBV5-1 to TRBJ1-4; 7 bases map to TRBD1. Germline loops: CDR1 SGHRS, CDR2 YFSETQ. Trimming took 4 bases from V and 7 from J; bases not matched to a gene: 10. The CDR3 is made up of 15 amino acids. The CDR3 DNA is TGCGCCAGCAGCAGAAGGACAGGTGGAGGTGAAAAACTGTTTTTT. This translates into CASSRRTGGGEKLFF.

V is TRBV20-1 and J is TRBJ2-6; 11 bases fit TRBD1. This CDR3 comprises 15 residues. V was clipped by 1 base and J by 9 bases; unmatched bases: 5. Germline loops: CDR1 DFQATT, CDR2 SNEGSKA (reference sequence). CDR3 nucleotide sequence: TGCAGTGCTAGAGCCGGGACAGGGGGTTTCAACGTCCTGACTTTC. It translates to CSARAGTGGFNVLTF.

V and J are TRBV7-8 and TRBJ2-7; 10 bases fit TRBD2. Germline CDR1 and CDR2: SGHVS and FQNEAQ. After removal of 5 bases from V and 1 base from J, the junction contained 8 bases not matched to a gene. The CDR3 is 16 residues long. This CDR3 reads CASSQWTSGISYEQYF. Written as DNA, the CDR3 is TGTGCCAGCAGCCAGTGGACTAGCGGTATTTCCTACGAGCAGTACTTC.

This clonotype was counted many times. The rearrangement links TRBV29-1 to TRBJ2-2; 7 bases are shared with TRBD1. This CDR3 has 14 amino acids. The trim removed 3 bases at V and 6 bases at J, leaving 7 bases unmatched. The germline V gene encodes CDR1 SQVTM and CDR2 ANQGSEA. The CDR3 spells CSVERDRVPGELFF. The CDR3 nucleotides read TGCAGCGTTGAGCGAGACAGGGTGCCCGGGGAGCTGTTTTTT.

The CDR3 DNA reads as TGTGCCAGCAGTCCCAATTCCGGGGCCAGGTTAGGAGTAGAGTATTTT. It specifies CASSPNSGARLGVEYF. The chain recombines TRBV28 with TRBJ2-3, with D perhaps given as TRBD1 or TRBD2 (5 bases each). Germline CDR1 reads MDHEN; CDR2 reads SYDVKM. The germline V and J ends were trimmed by 5 bases and 13 bases, with 28 bases remaining between them. CDR3 length equals 16 residues.

This clonotype turned up a few times. The gene calls are TRBV11-2 and TRBJ1-2; no definite D call. Trimming removed 5 bases from V and 9 bases from J, with 16 bases in between. Germline CDR1 and CDR2: SGHAT and FQNNGV. This CDR3 is built from 13 residues. The CDR3 bases are TGTGCCAGCAGCCTGTCCCGCGGTGGGAGCTACACCTTC. Residues: CASSLSRGGSYTF.

The V and J genes are TRBV20-1 and TRBJ2-1, with D possibly called TRBD1 or TRBD2 (6 bases each). CDR3 length: 14 residues. Deletions cut 5 bases from V and 2 bases from J, with 13 bases between. The germline CDR1 and CDR2 sequences are DFQATT and SNEGSKA (reference sequence). The CDR3, as DNA: TGCAGTGCTCGGGGGCGGGGAACCTACAATGAGCAGTTCTTC. Its protein product is CSARGRGTYNEQFF.

V gene TRBV30 combines with J gene TRBJ2-5; D remains ambiguous. The germline CDR1 and CDR2 sequences are GTSNPN and SVGIG (reference sequence). V lost 3 bases, J lost 2 bases, and 10 bases lay in between. The CDR3 totals 13 residues. The DNA of the CDR3 is TGTGCCTGGAGCTTGGTAATACAAGAGACCCAGTACTTC. It codes for CAWSLVIQETQYF.

Only a few counts were recorded for this clonotype. V is TRBV7-2 and J is TRBJ2-7; 9 positions agree with TRBD1. Looked up from germline, CDR1 is SGHTA and CDR2 is FQGNSA. The CDR3 spans 15 residues. The V segment lost 4 bases and the J segment 6 bases; nucleotides outside the gene matches: 10. The chain's CDR3 is CASSSTGGRRAEQYF. Written as DNA, the CDR3 is TGTGCCAGCAGCTCGACAGGGGGAAGGAGGGCCGAGCAGTACTTC.

This clonotype was seen more than once but under ten times. The chain recombines TRBV7-2 with TRBJ2-5, with unresolved D. This CDR3 is built from 16 residues. With 1 base removed from V and 2 bases from J, the gap between germline ends came to 14 bases. Germline loops: CDR1 SGHTA, CDR2 FQGNSA. This chain's CDR3 is CASSLGVEKSQETQYF. The CDR3 DNA is TGTGCCAGCAGCTTAGGAGTGGAAAAATCACAAGAGACCCAGTACTTC.

This clonotype was observed a few times. The V call is TRBV7-2, the J call TRBJ1-4; D possibly corresponds to TRBD1 (5 bases). The CDR3 consists of 13 residues. V was trimmed by 5 bases and J by 8 bases, leaving 12 bases between them. Germline CDR1 SGHTA, CDR2 FQGNSA. The CDR3 sequence is CASSRDSQEKLFF. CDR3 nucleotide sequence: TGTGCCAGCAGCCGGGACTCACAGGAAAAACTGTTTTTT.

The chain has TRBV5-1 and TRBJ1-2, with D maybe TRBD1 (6 bases). The V and J ends lost 5 bases and 2 bases respectively, with 10 bases between them. The CDR3 is 13 amino acids. The germline gives CDR1 SGHRS, CDR2 YFSETQ. CDR3 nucleotides: TGCGCCAGCAGTGATGGACAGAACTATGGCTACACCTTC. Translation gives CASSDGQNYGYTF.

This clonotype was found a few times. J is TRBJ2-7 and V is TRBV29-1; D unresolved. CDR1 SQVTM and CDR2 ANQGSEA come from the germline V gene. This CDR3 region has 11 residues. Trimming stripped 7 bases from V and 2 bases from J, with 9 bases between. The CDR3 sequence: CSARSPYEQYF. The CDR3 coding sequence is TGCAGCGCTCGGTCCCCCTACGAGCAGTACTTC.

V is TRBV29-1 and J is TRBJ2-7; 8 bases are a match to TRBD1. Germline V CDR1 and CDR2: SQVTM, ANQGSEA. The V and J ends lost 7 bases and 3 bases, in that order; junction bases with no gene match: 5. This CDR3 has 12 amino acids. CDR3: CSASGQVYEQYF. DNA of the CDR3: TGCAGCGCCTCGGGACAGGTCTACGAGCAGTACTTC.

The V gene is TRBV5-1, the J gene TRBJ2-7; 10 bases line up with TRBD1. Germline CDR1 is SGHRS and CDR2 is YFSETQ. Trimming took 3 bases from V and 6 from J; bases not matched to a gene: 3. The CDR3 has 13 residues. In DNA, the CDR3 is TGCGCCAGCAGCTCCGGGACAGGGGTCGAGCAGTACTTC. This codes for CASSSGTGVEQYF. Full variable domain (missing parts from reference TRBV5-1 and TRBJ2-7): KAGVTQTPRYLIKTRGQQVTLSCSPISGHRSVSWYQQTPGQGLQFLFEYFSETQRNKGNFPGRFSGRQFSNSRSEMNVSTLELGDSALYLCASSSGTGVEQYFGPGTRLTVT.